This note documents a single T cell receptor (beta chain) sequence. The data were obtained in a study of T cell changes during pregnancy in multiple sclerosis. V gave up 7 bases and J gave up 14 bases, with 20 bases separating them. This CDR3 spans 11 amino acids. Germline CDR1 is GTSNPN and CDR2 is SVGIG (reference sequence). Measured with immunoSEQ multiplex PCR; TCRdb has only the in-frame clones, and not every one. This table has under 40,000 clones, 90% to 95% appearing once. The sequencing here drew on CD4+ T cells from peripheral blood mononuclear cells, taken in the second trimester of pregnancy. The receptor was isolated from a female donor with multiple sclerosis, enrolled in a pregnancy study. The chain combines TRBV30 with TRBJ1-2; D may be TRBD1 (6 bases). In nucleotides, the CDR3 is TGTGCCTACCCAGACAGGCCCCGTCGTACCTTC. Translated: CAYPDRPRRTF.